This TCR beta chain is from a study of tumor-infiltrating lymphocytes in primary liver carcinoma. Study-level information: Stage T1-T3 N0M0 and a size of about 4.2 to 10 cm characterized the tumors. Sample counts of productive TCRbeta reads spanned roughly 3.65 to 8 million; these counts were similar across tissue types. Findings and caveats of the study: Tumor-blood pairs (like tumor-adjacent pairs) overlapped less than tumor region pairs did. Samples were bulk unsorted, so CD4+ and CD8+ repertoires were not compared.

A constant-region primer served to make TCR beta cDNA from roughly 460 ng total RNA. Three nested multiplex PCR rounds, a slightly modified ARM-PCR, produced the libraries for TCR beta. A single record per CDR3 protein comes from TCRdb applying MiXCR to the multiplex PCR reads. The table shows fewer than 250,000 distinct CDR3 sequences, with 65% occurring only once. Alongside blood RNA obtained from unsorted whole blood, germline DNA was also extracted. On this clonotype: The antigen is unknown. A much larger clone differs by one base, so this may be a read error.

The sample consisted of peripheral blood. The receptor was isolated from a woman aged 55 to 70 with primary liver carcinoma and hepatitis B virus infection.

The CDR3 DNA is TGTGCCAGCAGTTCGTGGCCAACATATGGCTACACCTTC. As protein: CASSSWPTYGYTF. This chain links TRBV6-1 with TRBJ1-2; no definite D call. The CDR3 is made up of 13 amino acids. Germline CDR1 MNHNS, CDR2 SASEGT. The V and J ends lost 5 bases and 5 bases respectively, with 12 bases between them.